Presented here are 19 T cell receptor beta chains from one specimen sequenced in a study of cytomegalovirus exposure and HLA in healthy donors. The study ran its PCR with 60 Vbeta and 13 Jbeta primers. The method was immunoSEQ multiplex PCR; TCRdb's version includes in-frame clones alone and lacks a portion of them. The sample contains some 69,000 clones, approximately 79% of which appear only once. Sequencing used PBMCs. Receptor source: a woman aged 25-40 years in good health and CMV-seronegative.

The V call is TRBV7-9, the J call TRBJ2-7; D possibly corresponds to TRBD2 (6 bases). The CDR3 totals 14 residues. Per the germline V gene, CDR1 is SEHNR and CDR2 is FQNEAQ (reference sequence). The V end was cut by 5 bases, the J end by 1 base, with 12 bases between. CDR3 DNA: TGTGCCAGCAGCACTCTGGGGGGTTCCTACGAGCAGTACTTC. Amino acid sequence: CASSTLGGSYEQYF.

The gene calls are TRBV15 and TRBJ2-3, with 8 nucleotides matching TRBD2. Trimming took 5 bases from V and 4 from J; bases not matched to a gene: 8. This CDR3 spans 15 amino acids. Germline V gene lookup returns CDR1 LNHNV and CDR2 YYDKDF (reference sequence). CDR3 sequence: CATSYRAGGPDTQYF. The CDR3 DNA is TGTGCCACCAGCTACCGGGCGGGAGGACCAGATACGCAGTATTTT.

The chain combines TRBV11-2 with TRBJ2-7, with 10 bases identical to TRBD2. Trimming cost V 8 bases and J 3 bases; bases outside gene matches: 13. The CDR3 covers 16 residues. In germline, CDR1 is SGHAT, CDR2 FQNNGV. CDR3 region: CASLSILAGDDYEQYF. For the CDR3, the DNA is TGTGCCAGCCTCTCCATTCTAGCGGGGGACGACTACGAGCAGTACTTC.

The gene calls are TRBV4-1 and TRBJ1-4; D is unresolved. The CDR3 covers 16 residues. The ends were cut back, 1 base at V and 0 bases at J, with 9 bases in the middle. Germline CDR1 MGHRA, CDR2 YSYEKL. CDR3 residues: CASSQVGGATNEKLFF. CDR3 coding DNA: TGCGCCAGCAGCCAAGTCGGCGGGGCAACTAATGAAAAACTGTTTTTT.

The genes are TRBV29-1 and TRBJ2-7, with 8 bases lining up with TRBD1. The CDR3 loop spans 13 amino acids. Germline CDR1 SQVTM, CDR2 ANQGSEA. The V segment lost 3 bases and the J segment 5 bases; nucleotides outside the gene matches: 6. The CDR3 DNA reads TGCAGCGTTGACACGGACAGGGAACACGAGCAGTACTTC. Residues: CSVDTDREHEQYF.

V and J are TRBV6-5 and TRBJ1-4; 8 bases align to TRBD1. V was pared by 4 bases and J by 7 bases, with 5 bases of the junction left unmatched. Germline loops: CDR1 MNHEY, CDR2 SVGAGI. This CDR3 region has 14 residues. The CDR3 DNA reads TGTGCCAGCAGTTCGACAGGGGTTGGTGAAAAACTGTTTTTT. Translated, it gives CASSSTGVGEKLFF.

The V and J genes are TRBV19 and TRBJ2-2; 11 bases align to TRBD1. Unmatched junction bases numbered 3, after V lost 3 bases and J lost 6 bases. CDR1 and CDR2 from the germline V gene are LNHDA and SQIVND (reference sequence). The CDR3 consists of 15 residues. In nucleotides, the CDR3 is TGTGCCAGTAGTATGGGACAGGGGGAGGCCGGGGAGCTGTTTTTT. Its translation: CASSMGQGEAGELFF.

This chain uses TRBV27 with TRBJ1-5; D might be TRBD1 (6 bases). Per the germline V gene, CDR1 is MNHEY and CDR2 is SMNVEV (reference sequence). This CDR3 region has 14 residues. The V gene lost 2 bases and the J gene lost 4 bases, with 9 bases spanning the gap. CDR3 nucleotide sequence: TGTGCCAGCAGTTTAGACAGGTATAATCAGCCCCAGCATTTT. Protein sequence: CASSLDRYNQPQHF.

The CDR3 DNA is TGCGCCAGCAGCTCCGGGAGTCTGGGGTCACCCCTCCACTTT. The encoded protein is CASSSGSLGSPLHF. The V gene is TRBV5-1, the J gene TRBJ1-6; D not resolved. V shed 3 bases and J shed 10 bases, with 14 bases lying between them. Germline V gives CDR1 SGHRS, CDR2 YFSETQ. There are 14 residues in the CDR3.

The V call is TRBV6-1, the J call TRBJ1-1, with D perhaps matching TRBD1 (5 bases). Trimming cost V 3 bases and J 1 base, with 9 bases left between them. Germline V lookup: CDR1 MNHNS, CDR2 SASEGT. The CDR3 is 14 residues long. The CDR3 protein is CASSDGHPNTEAFF. CDR3 bases: TGTGCCAGCAGTGACGGACACCCGAACACTGAAGCTTTCTTT.

This clone appeared a single time. This chain uses TRBV19 with TRBJ2-5, with D possibly being TRBD2 (5 bases). Germline loops: CDR1 LNHDA, CDR2 SQIVND (reference sequence). Trimming took off 0 bases at V and 0 bases at J, with 8 bases between the two ends. The CDR3 is made up of 15 amino acids. The CDR3 sequence: CASSIDRGYQETQYF. The CDR3 coding sequence is TGTGCCAGTAGTATAGATCGCGGGTACCAAGAGACCCAGTACTTC.

The chain employs TRBV2 and TRBJ1-6; 7 nucleotides line up with TRBD1. Germline-derived CDR1 and CDR2 are SNHLY and FYNNEI. Unmatched junction bases numbered 7, after V lost 6 bases and J lost 8 bases. The CDR3 runs 14 residues. The CDR3 sequence: CASRDRSTYSPLHF. CDR3 bases: TGTGCCAGCAGGGACAGGTCGACTTATTCACCCCTCCACTTT.

This sequence joins TRBV18 and TRBJ1-2, with 7 bases that match TRBD1. The V segment lost 3 bases and the J segment 3 bases; nucleotides outside the gene matches: 4. From germline, CDR1 is KGHSH and CDR2 LQKENI. This CDR3 contains 14 residues. The CDR3 bases are TGTGCCAGCTCACCCCTAGACAGGGACTATGGCTACACCTTC. This codes for CASSPLDRDYGYTF.

V usage is TRBV29-1 and J usage is TRBJ2-3; D unclear. In germline, CDR1 is SQVTM, CDR2 ANQGSEA. V lost 5 bases and J lost 6, with 12 bases in between. CDR3 length: 12 residues. Here the CDR3 DNA reads TGCAGCGTTAGACTTACAATCGATACGCAGTATTTT. The encoded protein is CSVRLTIDTQYF.

The rearrangement uses TRBV6-1 and TRBJ2-1; no firm D call. The CDR3 runs to 13 residues. Germline V lookup: CDR1 MNHNS, CDR2 SASEGT. Trimming took 1 base from V and 10 from J, leaving 11 bases between them. CDR3 bases: TGTGCCAGCAGTGAAGATGACACTCGAGAGCAGTTCTTC. It is translated as CASSEDDTREQFF.

The V gene is TRBV30, the J gene TRBJ1-1, with 8 bases matching TRBD1. Germline loops: CDR1 GTSNPN, CDR2 SVGIG (reference sequence). The CDR3 runs 13 residues. The V and J ends lost 2 bases and 5 bases, in that order; junction bases with no gene match: 4. CDR3 nucleotide sequence: TGTGCCTGGAGTTCAACAGGGGGGACTGAAGCTTTCTTT. Amino acid sequence: CAWSSTGGTEAFF.

The gene calls are TRBV19 and TRBJ1-1; 7 bases match TRBD1. With 7 bases clipped from V and 1 base from J, the junction kept 6 bases outside the gene matches. The CDR3 is 14 amino acids. Germline V gene data show CDR1 as LNHDA and CDR2 as SQIVND (reference sequence). CDR3 loop: CASTPGQTNTEAFF. The CDR3 DNA follows: TGTGCCAGTACCCCGGGACAGACGAACACTGAAGCTTTCTTT. The variable domain in full, completed from reference TRBV19 and TRBJ1-1, reads DGGITQSPKYLFRKEGQNVTLSCEQNLNHDAMYWYRQDPGQGLRLIYYSQIVNDFQKGDIAEGYSVSREKKESFPLTVTSAQKNPTAFYLCASTPGQTNTEAFFGQGTRLTVV.

This rearrangement joins TRBV5-4 to TRBJ2-2; TRBD2 agrees at 7 bases. In germline, CDR1 is SGHNT, CDR2 YYREEE (reference sequence). J lost 6 bases, V lost 0 bases, and 17 bases had no gene match. The CDR3 runs to 19 residues. The CDR3 DNA reads as TGTGCCAGCAGCTTGGGCCCAGGTCGGGGCGGGAGAAGTTCCGGGGAGCTGTTTTTT. Its protein product is CASSLGPGRGGRSSGELFF.

The rearrangement joins TRBV5-1 to TRBJ2-3; 7 bases match TRBD2. The ends lost 0 bases at V and 5 bases at J; junction bases unmatched: 9. This CDR3 contains 16 residues. The V gene's germline CDR1 is SGHRS and CDR2 YFSETQ. DNA for the CDR3: TGCGCCAGCAGCTTGGCGAAGCCGGGAGGAGGAGATACGCAGTATTTT. Its protein product is CASSLAKPGGGDTQYF.